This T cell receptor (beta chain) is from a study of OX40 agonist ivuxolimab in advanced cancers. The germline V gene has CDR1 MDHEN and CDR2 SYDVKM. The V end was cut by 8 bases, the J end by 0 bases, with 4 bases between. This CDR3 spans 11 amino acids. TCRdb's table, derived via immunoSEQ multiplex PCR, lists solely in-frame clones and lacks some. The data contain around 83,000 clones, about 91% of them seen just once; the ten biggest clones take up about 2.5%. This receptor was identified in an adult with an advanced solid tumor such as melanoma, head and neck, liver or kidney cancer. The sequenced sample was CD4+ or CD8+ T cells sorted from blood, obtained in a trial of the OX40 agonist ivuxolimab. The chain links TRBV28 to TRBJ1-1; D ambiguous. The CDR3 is CASRMNTEAFF. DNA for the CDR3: TGTGCCAGCCGCATGAACACTGAAGCTTTCTTT.